One T cell receptor beta chain is described in this entry. The data derive from a study of identical twins. Trimming took off 0 bases at V and 8 bases at J, with 13 bases between the two ends. Germline V lookup: CDR1 MNHEY, CDR2 SVGEGT. This CDR3 spans 14 amino acids. TCRdb passed the 5' RACE reads through MiXCR, listing each CDR3 protein once. The repertoire consists of 200,000 to 300,000 distinct CDR3 sequences, with over 9.5% occurring once and the leading ten covering over 8%. The clonotype comes from a man aged 45-65 years in good health. The V call is TRBV6-2 or TRBV6-3, the J call TRBJ1-2; no clear D gene. Sequences were obtained from memory T cells sorted from blood. This CDR3 is CASSYSSGVLGYTF. CDR3 in DNA: TGTGCCAGCAGTTACTCGTCCGGGGTCCTGGGCTACACCTTC.